The present T cell receptor (beta chain) was sequenced within a study of T-cell reconstitution after alpha-beta-depleted transplantation in children. In germline, CDR1 is SQVTM, CDR2 ANQGSEA. Trimming cost V 5 bases and J 7 bases, with 27 bases left between them. The CDR3 sequence is 17 residues long. Unique molecular identifiers were used to barcode this TCRbeta library. TCRdb called the PCR reads again in MiXCR, with one record for every CDR3 protein. This sample has hundreds of thousands of distinct CDR3 sequences, with 12% found just once. This clonotype occurred many times. The receptor's source is a human donor who donated a stem cell graft to a child with acute lymphoblastic leukemia. The sequences come from PBMCs from the stem cell graft donor, collected from the stem cell graft. The rearrangement uses TRBV29-1 and TRBJ2-1; D might be TRBD2 (6 bases). In DNA, the CDR3 is TGCAGCGTTATCGTAACCTACGGTGCCGTCCGGGGGAATGAGCAGTTCTTC. This sequence encodes CSVIVTYGAVRGNEQFF.